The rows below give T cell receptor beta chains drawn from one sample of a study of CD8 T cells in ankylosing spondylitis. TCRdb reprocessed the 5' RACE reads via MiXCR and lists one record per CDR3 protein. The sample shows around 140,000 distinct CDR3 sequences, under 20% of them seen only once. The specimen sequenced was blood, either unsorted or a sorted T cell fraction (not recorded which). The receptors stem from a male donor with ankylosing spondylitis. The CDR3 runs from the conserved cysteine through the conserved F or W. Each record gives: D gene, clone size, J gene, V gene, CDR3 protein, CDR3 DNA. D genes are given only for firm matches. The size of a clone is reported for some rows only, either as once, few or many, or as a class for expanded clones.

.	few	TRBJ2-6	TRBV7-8	CASSPGTLSSGANVLTF	TGTGCCAGCAGCCCTGGGACGTTGAGCTCTGGGGCCAACGTCCTGACTTTC
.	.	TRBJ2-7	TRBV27	CASSSLAVLSYEQYF	TGTGCCAGCAGTTCCTTAGCGGTACTTAGCTACGAGCAGTACTTC
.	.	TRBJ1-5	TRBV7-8	CASSSTGSFPPQHF	TGTGCCAGCAGTTCTACAGGGTCCTTTCCTCCCCAGCATTTT
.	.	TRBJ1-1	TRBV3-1	CASSAGPEAFF	TGTGCCAGCAGCGCCGGACCGGAAGCTTTCTTT
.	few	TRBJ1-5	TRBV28	CASSFAGNQPQHF	TGTGCCAGCAGTTTTGCAGGGAATCAGCCCCAGCATTTT
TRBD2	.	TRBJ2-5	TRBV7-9	CASSGGLAGVGETQYF	TGTGCCAGCAGCGGTGGACTAGCGGGTGTCGGAGAGACCCAGTACTTC
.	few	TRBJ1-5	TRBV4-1	CASSQESAYSNQPQHF	TGCGCCAGCAGCCAAGAGTCAGCCTATAGCAATCAGCCCCAGCATTTT
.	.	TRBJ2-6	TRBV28	CASSYPSAFSGANVLTF	TGTGCCAGCAGTTACCCCTCAGCGTTCTCTGGGGCCAACGTCCTGACTTTC
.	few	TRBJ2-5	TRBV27	CASSSTAVETQYF	TGTGCCAGCAGTTCTACAGCCGTTGAGACCCAGTACTTC
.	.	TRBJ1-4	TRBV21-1	CASTRTHEGLNEKLFF	TGTGCCAGCACCAGGACCCATGAGGGCCTAAATGAAAAACTGTTTTTT
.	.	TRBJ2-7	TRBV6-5	CASSKRGYEQYF	TGTGCCAGCAGTAAAAGGGGCTACGAGCAGTACTTC
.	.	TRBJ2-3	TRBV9	CASSIRDWSGDTQYF	TGTGCCAGCAGCATCCGGGACTGGAGTGGAGATACGCAGTATTTT
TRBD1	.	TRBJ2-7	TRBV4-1	CASSQDLGQGTGYEQYF	TGCGCCAGCAGCCAAGATTTGGGACAGGGGACGGGCTACGAGCAGTACTTC
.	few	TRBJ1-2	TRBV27	CASSLALAGDYGYTF	TGTGCCAGCAGTTTGGCTCTCGCAGGGGACTATGGCTACACCTTC
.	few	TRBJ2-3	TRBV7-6	CASSLQRFTDTQYF	TGTGCCAGCAGCTTACAGCGGTTCACAGATACGCAGTATTTT
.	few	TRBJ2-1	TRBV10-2	CASSGRRGPPEFF	TGCGCCAGCAGTGGGCGTAGAGGGCCGCCTGAGTTCTTC
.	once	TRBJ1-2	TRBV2	CARPGQTNYGYTF	TGTGCCAGGCCAGGACAGACTAACTATGGCTACACCTTC
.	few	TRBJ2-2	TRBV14	CASSQDYLVEYTGELFF	TGTGCCAGCAGCCAAGATTATCTAGTGGAGTATACCGGGGAGCTGTTTTTT
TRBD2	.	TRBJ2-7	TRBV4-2	CASEGGASGRGEQYF	TGTGCCTCGGAGGGGGGGGCTAGCGGGAGGGGTGAGCAGTACTTC
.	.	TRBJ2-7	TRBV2	CASRDTESYEQYF	TGTGCCAGCAGGGACACGGAATCCTACGAGCAGTACTTC
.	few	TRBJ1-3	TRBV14	CASQDSSFSGNTIYF	TGTGCCAGCCAGGACAGCTCCTTCTCTGGAAACACCATATATTTT
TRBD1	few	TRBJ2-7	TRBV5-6	CASSLFPTGDYEQYF	TGTGCCAGCAGCTTGTTCCCGACAGGGGACTACGAGCAGTACTTC
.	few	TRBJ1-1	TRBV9	CASSGLGGVNTEAFF	TGTGCCAGCAGCGGATTAGGGGGAGTGAACACTGAAGCTTTCTTT